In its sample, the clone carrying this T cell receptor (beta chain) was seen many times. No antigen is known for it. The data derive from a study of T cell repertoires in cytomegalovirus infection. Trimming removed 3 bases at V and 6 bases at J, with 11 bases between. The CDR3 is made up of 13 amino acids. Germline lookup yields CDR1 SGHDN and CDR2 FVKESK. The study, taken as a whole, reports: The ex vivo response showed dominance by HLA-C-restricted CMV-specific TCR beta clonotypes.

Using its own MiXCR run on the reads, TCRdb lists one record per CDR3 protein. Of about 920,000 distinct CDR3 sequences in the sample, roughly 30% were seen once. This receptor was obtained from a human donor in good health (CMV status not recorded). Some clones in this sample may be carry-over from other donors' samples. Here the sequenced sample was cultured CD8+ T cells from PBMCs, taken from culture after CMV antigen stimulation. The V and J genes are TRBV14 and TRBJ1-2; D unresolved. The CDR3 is CASSQDLGDGYTF. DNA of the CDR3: TGTGCCAGCAGCCAGGACCTTGGAGATGGCTACACCTTC.